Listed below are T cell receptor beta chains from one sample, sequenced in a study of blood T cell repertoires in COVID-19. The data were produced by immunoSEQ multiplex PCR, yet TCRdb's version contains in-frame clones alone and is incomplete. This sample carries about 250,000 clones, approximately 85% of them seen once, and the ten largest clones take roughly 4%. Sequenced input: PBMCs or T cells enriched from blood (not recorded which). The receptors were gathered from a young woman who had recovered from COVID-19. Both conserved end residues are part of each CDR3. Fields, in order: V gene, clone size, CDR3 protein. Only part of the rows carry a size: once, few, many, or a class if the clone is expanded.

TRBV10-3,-,CAISESTQGSPLHF
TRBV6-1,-,CASSDGSGTDMNTEAFF
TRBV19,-,CATRVEDSYNEQFF
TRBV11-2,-,CASSPGQGATNEKLFF
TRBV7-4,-,CASSFTGLEVNQPQHF
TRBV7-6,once,CASSPQGSSYEQYF
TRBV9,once,CASSAGLDHTDTQYF
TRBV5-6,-,CASSPSGNYEQYF
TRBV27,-,CASRLDISYEQYF
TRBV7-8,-,CASSSGQGNSPLHF
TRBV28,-,CASSLVGKGEQPQHF
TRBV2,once,CASSKEQVQDQPQHF
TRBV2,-,CASRSLWGQGKEETQYF
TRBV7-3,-,CASSLEATSAGAQYF
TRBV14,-,CASSQVSIQYF
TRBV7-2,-,CASSLQGRREKLFF
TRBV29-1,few,CSGRLDLGEQYF
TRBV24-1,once,CATSSTGTSSIHEQFF
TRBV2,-,CASSARDSEFRPQPQHF
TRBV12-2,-,CASRLVRTHYNEQFF
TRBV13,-,CASSLARTSRNEQYF
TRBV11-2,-,CASSLGSSRHQETQYF
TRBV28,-,CASSFRGALQPQHF
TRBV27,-,CASRTGWSPLHF
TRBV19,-,CASKIWANNYEQFF
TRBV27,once,CASRKDREGYGYTF
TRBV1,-,CTSTQPGTEEKLFF
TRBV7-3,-,CASSLWGGNTEAFF
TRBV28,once,CASSIRDRGGRNTEAFF
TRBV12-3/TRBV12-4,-,CASSLMEGYGYTF
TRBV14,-,CASSQSTGGEETQYF
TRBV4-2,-,CASSQEFTGPSYEQYF
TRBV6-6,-,CASRPAVLETQYF
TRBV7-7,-,CASSLVVRVRTEAFF
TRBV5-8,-,CASSLGRKGRQGYYGYTF
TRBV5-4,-,CASSLYSSRYEQYF
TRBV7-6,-,CASSSPGENTGELFF
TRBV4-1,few,CASSQDEGSGTEAFF
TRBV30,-,CAWSVLRITTPGAFF
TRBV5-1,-,CASSPGTGGTGELFF
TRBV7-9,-,CASSLAGSMNTEAFF
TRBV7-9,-,CASSPGSTNTGELFF
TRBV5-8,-,CASSHRRMVQHF
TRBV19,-,CASSFRQPGEQFF
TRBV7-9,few,CASSSEKLFF
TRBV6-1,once,CASSDRNPSGQRLSNQPQHF
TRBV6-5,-,CASITQGTEAFF
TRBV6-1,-,CASNEDRGVPNEKLFF
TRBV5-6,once,CASYPSGFTGNTIYF
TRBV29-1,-,CSVKGTSGGYNEQFF
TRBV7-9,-,CATEWGLSQETQYF